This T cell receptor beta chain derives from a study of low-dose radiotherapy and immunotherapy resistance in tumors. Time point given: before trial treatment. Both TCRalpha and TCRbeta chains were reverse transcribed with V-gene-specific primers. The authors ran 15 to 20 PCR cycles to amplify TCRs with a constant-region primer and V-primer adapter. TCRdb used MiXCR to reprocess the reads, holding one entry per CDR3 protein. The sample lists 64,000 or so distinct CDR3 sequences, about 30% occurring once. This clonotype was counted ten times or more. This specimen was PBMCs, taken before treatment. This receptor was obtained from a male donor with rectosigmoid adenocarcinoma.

This CDR3 is CASRGGLAGEYTGELFF. Written as DNA, the CDR3 is TGTGCCAGCAGGGGCGGACTAGCGGGAGAATATACCGGGGAGCTGTTTTTT. The gene calls are TRBV7-9 and TRBJ2-2, with 13 bases matching TRBD2. With V trimmed by 6 bases and J by 5 bases, 9 bases remained unmatched. Germline V gene data show CDR1 as SEHNR and CDR2 as FQNEAQ (reference sequence). The CDR3 runs 17 residues.